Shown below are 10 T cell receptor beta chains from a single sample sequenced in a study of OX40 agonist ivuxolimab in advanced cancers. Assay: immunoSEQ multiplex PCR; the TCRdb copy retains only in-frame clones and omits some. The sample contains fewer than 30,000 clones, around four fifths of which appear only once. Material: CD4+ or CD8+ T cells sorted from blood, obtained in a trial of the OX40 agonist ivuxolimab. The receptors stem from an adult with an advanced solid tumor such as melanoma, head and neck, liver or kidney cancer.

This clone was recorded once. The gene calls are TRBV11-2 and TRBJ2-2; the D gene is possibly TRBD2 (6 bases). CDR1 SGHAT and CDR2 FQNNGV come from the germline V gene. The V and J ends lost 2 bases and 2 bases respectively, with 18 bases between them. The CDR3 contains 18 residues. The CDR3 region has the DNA TGTGCCAGCAGCTTATCCGGTTTTGGGGGGTTTAACACCGGGGAGCTGTTTTTT. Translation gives CASSLSGFGGFNTGELFF. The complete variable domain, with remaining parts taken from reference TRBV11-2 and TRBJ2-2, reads EAGVAQSPRYKIIEKRQSVAFWCNPISGHATLYWYQQILGQGPKLLIQFQNNGVVDDSQLPKDRFSAERLKGVDSTLKIQPAKLEDSAVYLCASSLSGFGGFNTGELFFGEGSRLTVL.

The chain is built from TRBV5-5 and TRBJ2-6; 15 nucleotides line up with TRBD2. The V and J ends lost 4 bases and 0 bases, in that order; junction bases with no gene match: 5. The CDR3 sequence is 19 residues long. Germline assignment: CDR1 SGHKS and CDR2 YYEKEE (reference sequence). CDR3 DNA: TGTGCCAGCAGCCTTAGGACTAGCGGGAGGGGCTCTGGGGCCAACGTCCTGACTTTC. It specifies CASSLRTSGRGSGANVLTF.

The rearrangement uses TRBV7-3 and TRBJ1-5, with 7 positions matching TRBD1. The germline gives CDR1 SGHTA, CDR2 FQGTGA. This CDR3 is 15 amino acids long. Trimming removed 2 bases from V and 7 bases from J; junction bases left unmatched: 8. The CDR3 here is CASSLLGGSGQPQHF. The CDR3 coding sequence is TGTGCCAGCAGCTTATTAGGGGGCAGTGGCCAGCCCCAGCATTTT. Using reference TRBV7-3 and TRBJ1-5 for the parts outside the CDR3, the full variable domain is GAGVSQTPSNKVTEKGKYVELRCDPISGHTALYWYRQSLGQGPEFLIYFQGTGAADDSGLPNDRFFAVRPEGSVSTLKIQRTERGDSAVYLCASSLLGGSGQPQHFGDGTRLSIL.

CDR3 sequence: CASSTSRDSIYGYTF. In nucleotides, the CDR3 is TGTGCCAGTAGTACCTCAAGGGACAGTATCTATGGCTACACCTTC. This rearrangement joins TRBV19 to TRBJ1-2, with TRBD1 identical over 7 bases. The trim removed 4 bases at V and 4 bases at J, leaving 9 bases unmatched. The germline V gene encodes CDR1 LNHDA and CDR2 SQIVND (reference sequence). CDR3 size: 15 residues. Based on the CDR3 plus reference TRBV19 and TRBJ1-2, the full variable domain is DGGITQSPKYLFRKEGQNVTLSCEQNLNHDAMYWYRQDPGQGLRLIYYSQIVNDFQKGDIAEGYSVSREKKESFPLTVTSAQKNPTAFYLCASSTSRDSIYGYTFGSGTRLTVV.

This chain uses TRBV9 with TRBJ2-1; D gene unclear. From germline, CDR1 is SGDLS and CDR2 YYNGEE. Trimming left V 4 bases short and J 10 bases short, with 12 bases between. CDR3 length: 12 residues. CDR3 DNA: TGTGCCAGCAGCTCCTCAGATAGGGAGCAGTTCTTC. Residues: CASSSSDREQFF.

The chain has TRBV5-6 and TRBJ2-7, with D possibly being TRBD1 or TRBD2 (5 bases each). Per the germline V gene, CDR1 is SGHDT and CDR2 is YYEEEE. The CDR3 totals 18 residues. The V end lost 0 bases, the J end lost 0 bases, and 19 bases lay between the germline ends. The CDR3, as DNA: TGTGCCAGCAGCTTGGCCGGGACGGCCGGGACGAACTCCTACGAGCAGTACTTC. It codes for CASSLAGTAGTNSYEQYF.

CDR3 protein: CASSPRLGGYEAFF. In DNA form, the CDR3 reads TGTGCCAGCAGCCCCCGATTAGGGGGTTATGAAGCTTTCTTT. V usage is TRBV9 and J usage is TRBJ1-1; a possible D gene is TRBD1 (6 bases). Germline values: CDR1 SGDLS, CDR2 YYNGEE. The CDR3 loop spans 14 amino acids. V was pared by 4 bases and J by 7 bases, with 17 bases between.

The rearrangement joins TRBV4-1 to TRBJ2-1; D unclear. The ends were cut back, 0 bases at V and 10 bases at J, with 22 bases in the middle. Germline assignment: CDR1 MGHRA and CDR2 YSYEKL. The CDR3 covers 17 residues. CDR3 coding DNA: TGCGCCAGCAGCCAAGAGCATCGGCAGCACCCCCTCTGGGAGCAGTTCTTC. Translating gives CASSQEHRQHPLWEQFF.

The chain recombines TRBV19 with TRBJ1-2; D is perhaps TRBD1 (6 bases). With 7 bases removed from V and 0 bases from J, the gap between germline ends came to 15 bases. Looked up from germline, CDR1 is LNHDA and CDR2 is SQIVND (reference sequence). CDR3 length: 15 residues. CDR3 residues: CASTKGRGTNYGYTF. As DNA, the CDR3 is TGTGCCAGTACCAAAGGCAGGGGCACTAACTATGGCTACACCTTC.

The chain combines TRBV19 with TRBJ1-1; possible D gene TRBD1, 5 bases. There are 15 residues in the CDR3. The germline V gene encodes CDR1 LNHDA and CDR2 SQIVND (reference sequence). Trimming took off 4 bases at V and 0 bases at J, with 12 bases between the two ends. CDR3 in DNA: TGTGCCAGTAGTACCCGGCAGGGATTGAACACTGAAGCTTTCTTT. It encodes CASSTRQGLNTEAFF.